Listed below are T cell receptor beta chains from one sample, sequenced in a study of blood T cell repertoires in COVID-19. Some clones are missing from TCRdb's copy, which holds only in-frame ones; the method was immunoSEQ multiplex PCR. The data contain around 100,000 clones, roughly 69% of them singletons. Input material: peripheral blood. The receptors were sampled from an elderly man with acute or convalescent COVID-19. CDR3s include the opening cysteine and the closing phenylalanine or tryptophan. The order of the fields is CDR3 protein, CDR3 DNA, V gene, D gene, clone size, J gene. A D gene is named only where the DNA matches it firmly. Clone size is stated in some rows and not others, as once, few, many or a class when expanded.

cdr3_aa: CASSRDRRDTF; cdr3_nt: TGTGCCAGCAGTCGGGACAGGCGGGACACCTTC; v_call: TRBV28; d_call: TRBD1; clone_size: .; j_call: TRBJ1-2
cdr3_aa: CASSLVADRFLNEQFF; cdr3_nt: TGTGCCAGCAGCTTAGTAGCGGATCGTTTCCTCAATGAGCAGTTCTTC; v_call: TRBV7-8; d_call: .; clone_size: few; j_call: TRBJ2-1
cdr3_aa: CATETGHKQYF; cdr3_nt: TGTGCCACCGAGACAGGCCACAAGCAGTACTTC; v_call: TRBV6-5; d_call: .; clone_size: .; j_call: TRBJ2-7
cdr3_aa: CASSQTTGNTEAFF; cdr3_nt: TGTGCCAGCAGCCAGACCACAGGGAACACTGAAGCTTTCTTT; v_call: TRBV14; d_call: .; clone_size: once; j_call: TRBJ1-1
cdr3_aa: CASSLLSGNTEAFF; cdr3_nt: TGCGCCAGCAGCCTTTTATCGGGGAACACTGAAGCTTTCTTT; v_call: TRBV4-1; d_call: .; clone_size: .; j_call: TRBJ1-1
cdr3_aa: CASSQGIAGHSYEQYF; cdr3_nt: TGTGCCAGCAGCCAAGGGATAGCGGGACACTCCTACGAGCAGTACTTC; v_call: TRBV14; d_call: TRBD2; clone_size: .; j_call: TRBJ2-7
cdr3_aa: CATSANTGGRETQYF; cdr3_nt: TGTGCCACCAGTGCCAACACAGGGGGCCGGGAGACCCAGTACTTC; v_call: TRBV24-1; d_call: TRBD1; clone_size: .; j_call: TRBJ2-5
cdr3_aa: CASSHPGSEQYF; cdr3_nt: TGTGCCAGCAGCCACCCAGGGTCCGAGCAGTACTTC; v_call: TRBV11-3; d_call: .; clone_size: .; j_call: TRBJ2-7
cdr3_aa: CASSLKRASGYTF; cdr3_nt: TGTGCCAGCAGTTTAAAGAGGGCGTCAGGCTACACCTTC; v_call: TRBV12-3/TRBV12-4; d_call: .; clone_size: .; j_call: TRBJ1-2
cdr3_aa: CASKIDTGVYNEQFF; cdr3_nt: TGTGCCAGCAAAATTGATACGGGTGTCTACAATGAGCAGTTCTTC; v_call: TRBV2; d_call: .; clone_size: .; j_call: TRBJ2-1